This T cell receptor beta chain was sequenced during a study of T-cell reconstitution after alpha-beta-depleted transplantation in children. This clonotype came up many times. This CDR3 comprises 16 residues. The V gene end was trimmed by 2 bases and the J gene end by 6 bases; junction bases not matched to a gene: 12. Germline lookup yields CDR1 SQVTM and CDR2 ANQGSEA. As it was prepared, the TCRbeta library received unique molecular identifiers. MiXCR, run by TCRdb on the PCR reads, gives a single entry per CDR3 protein. The sample carries about 22,000 distinct CDR3 sequences, approximately 10% recorded once.

This chain joins TRBV29-1 and TRBJ2-1, with 8 nucleotides matching TRBD2. Source: PBMCs from the stem cell graft donor, taken from the stem cell graft. The clonotype originates from a human donor who donated a stem cell graft to a child with chronic granulomatous disease. CDR3 nucleotides: TGCAGCGTTGAATCCCGGGAGCGGGAGATGCTCAATGAGCAGTTCTTC. Protein: CSVESREREMLNEQFF.